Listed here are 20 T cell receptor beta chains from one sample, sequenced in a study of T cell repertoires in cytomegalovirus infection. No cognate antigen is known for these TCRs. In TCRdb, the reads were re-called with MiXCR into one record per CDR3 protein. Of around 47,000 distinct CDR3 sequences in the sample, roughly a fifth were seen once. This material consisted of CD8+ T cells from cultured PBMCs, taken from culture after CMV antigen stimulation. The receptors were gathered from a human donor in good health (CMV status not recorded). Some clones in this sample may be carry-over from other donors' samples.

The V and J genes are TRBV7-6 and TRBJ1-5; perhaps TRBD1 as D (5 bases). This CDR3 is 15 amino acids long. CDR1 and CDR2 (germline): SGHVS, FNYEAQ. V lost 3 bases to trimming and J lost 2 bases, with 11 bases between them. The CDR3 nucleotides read TGTGCCAGCAGCTTGTTGGCCAGGGGCAATCAGCCCCAGCATTTT. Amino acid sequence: CASSLLARGNQPQHF.

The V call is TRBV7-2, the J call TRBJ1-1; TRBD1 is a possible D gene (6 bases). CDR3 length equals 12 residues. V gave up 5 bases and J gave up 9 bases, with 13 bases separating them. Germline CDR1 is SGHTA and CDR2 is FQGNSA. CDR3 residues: CASSRLTGKAFF. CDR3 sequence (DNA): TGTGCCAGCAGCCGACTAACAGGGAAAGCTTTCTTT.

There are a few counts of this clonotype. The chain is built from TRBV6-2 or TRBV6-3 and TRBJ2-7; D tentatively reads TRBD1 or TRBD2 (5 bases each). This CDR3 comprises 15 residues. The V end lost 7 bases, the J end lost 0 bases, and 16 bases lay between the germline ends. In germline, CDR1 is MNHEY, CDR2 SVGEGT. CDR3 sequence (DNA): TGTGCCAGCATGGGGGTTGACACCCGCTCCTACGAGCAGTACTTC. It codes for CASMGVDTRSYEQYF.

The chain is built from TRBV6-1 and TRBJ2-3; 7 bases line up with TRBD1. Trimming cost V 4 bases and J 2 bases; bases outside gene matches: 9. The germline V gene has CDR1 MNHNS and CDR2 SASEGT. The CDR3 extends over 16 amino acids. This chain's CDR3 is CASSAVQGDVTDTQYF. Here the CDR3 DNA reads TGTGCCAGCAGTGCCGTCCAGGGGGATGTCACAGATACGCAGTATTTT.

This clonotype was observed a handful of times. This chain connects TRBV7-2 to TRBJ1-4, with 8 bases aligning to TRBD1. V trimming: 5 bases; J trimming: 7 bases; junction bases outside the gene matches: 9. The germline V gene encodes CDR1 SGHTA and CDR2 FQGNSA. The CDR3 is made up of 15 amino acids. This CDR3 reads CASSHRTGIGEKLFF. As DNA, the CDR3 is TGTGCCAGCAGCCATAGGACAGGGATCGGTGAAAAACTGTTTTTT.

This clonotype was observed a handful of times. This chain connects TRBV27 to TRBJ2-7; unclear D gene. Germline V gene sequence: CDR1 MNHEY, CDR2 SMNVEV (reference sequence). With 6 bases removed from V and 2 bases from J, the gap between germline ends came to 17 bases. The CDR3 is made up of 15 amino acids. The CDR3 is CASSLRPTGTYEQYF. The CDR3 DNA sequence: TGTGCCAGCAGCTTAAGACCGACCGGAACCTACGAGCAGTACTTC.

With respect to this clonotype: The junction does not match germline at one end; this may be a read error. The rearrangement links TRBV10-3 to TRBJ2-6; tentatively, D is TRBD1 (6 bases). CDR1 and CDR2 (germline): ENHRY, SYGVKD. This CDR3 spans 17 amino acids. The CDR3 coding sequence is TGTGCCACCAAAAACGGGACAACGAGCTCTGGGGCCAACGGCCTGACTTTC. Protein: CATKNGTTSSGANGLTF.

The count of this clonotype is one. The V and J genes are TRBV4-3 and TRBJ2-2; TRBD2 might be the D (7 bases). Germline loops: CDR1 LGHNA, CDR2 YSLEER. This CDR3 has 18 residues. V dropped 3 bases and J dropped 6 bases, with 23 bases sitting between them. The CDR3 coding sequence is TGCGCCAGCAGCCAGCTGGCATTTGGGGGGGGCCCGGCCGGGGAGCTGTTTTTT. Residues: CASSQLAFGGGPAGELFF.

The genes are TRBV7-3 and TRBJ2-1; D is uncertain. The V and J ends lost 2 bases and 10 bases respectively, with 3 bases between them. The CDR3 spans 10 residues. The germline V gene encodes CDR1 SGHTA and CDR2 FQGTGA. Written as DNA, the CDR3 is TGTGCCAGCAGCTTACCCGAGCAGTTCTTC. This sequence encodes CASSLPEQFF.

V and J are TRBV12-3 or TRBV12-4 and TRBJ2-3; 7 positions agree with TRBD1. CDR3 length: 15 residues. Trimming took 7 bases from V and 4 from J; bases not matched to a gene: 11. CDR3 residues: CASTKRDRSSDTQYF. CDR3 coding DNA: TGTGCCAGCACAAAAAGGGACAGATCCTCAGATACGCAGTATTTT.

CDR3 sequence: CASSLSLNYGYTF. The CDR3 bases are TGTGCCAGCAGTTTAAGTCTCAACTATGGCTACACCTTC. J is TRBJ1-2 and V is TRBV27; no firm D call. The CDR3 is made up of 13 amino acids. The ends were cut back, 2 bases at V and 2 bases at J, with 6 bases in the middle. Germline values: CDR1 MNHEY, CDR2 SMNVEV (reference sequence).

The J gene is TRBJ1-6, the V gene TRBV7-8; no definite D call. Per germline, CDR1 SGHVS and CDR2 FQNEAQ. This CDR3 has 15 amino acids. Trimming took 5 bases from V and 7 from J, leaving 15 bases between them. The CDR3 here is CASSPGPGQNSPLHF. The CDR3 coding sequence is TGTGCCAGCAGCCCCGGGCCCGGGCAAAATTCACCCCTCCACTTT.

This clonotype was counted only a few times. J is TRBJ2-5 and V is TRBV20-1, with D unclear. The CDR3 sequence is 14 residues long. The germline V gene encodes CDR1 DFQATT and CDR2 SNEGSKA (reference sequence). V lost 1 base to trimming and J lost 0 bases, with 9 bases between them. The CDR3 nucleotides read TGCAGTGCTAGAGGGGCCACAAACCAAGAGACCCAGTACTTC. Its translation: CSARGATNQETQYF.

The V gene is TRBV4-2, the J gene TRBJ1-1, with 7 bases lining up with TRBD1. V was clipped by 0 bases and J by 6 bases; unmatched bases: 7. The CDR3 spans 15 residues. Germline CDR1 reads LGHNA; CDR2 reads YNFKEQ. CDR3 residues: CASSQEITTGPEAFF. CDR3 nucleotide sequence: TGTGCCAGCAGCCAAGAAATCACGACAGGGCCTGAAGCTTTCTTT.

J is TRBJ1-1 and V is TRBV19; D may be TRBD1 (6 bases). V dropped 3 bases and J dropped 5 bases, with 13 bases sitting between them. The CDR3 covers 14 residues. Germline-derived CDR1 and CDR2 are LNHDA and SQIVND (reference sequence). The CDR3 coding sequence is TGTGCCAGTAGTATGTCAGGGGCGCGGACTGAAGCTTTCTTT. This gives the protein CASSMSGARTEAFF.

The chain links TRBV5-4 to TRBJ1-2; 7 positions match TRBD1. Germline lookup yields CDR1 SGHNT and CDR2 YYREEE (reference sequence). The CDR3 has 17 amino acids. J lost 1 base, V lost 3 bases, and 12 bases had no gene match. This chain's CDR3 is CASSWDSGREGNYGYTF. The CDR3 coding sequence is TGTGCCAGCAGCTGGGACAGTGGACGAGAGGGTAACTATGGCTACACCTTC.

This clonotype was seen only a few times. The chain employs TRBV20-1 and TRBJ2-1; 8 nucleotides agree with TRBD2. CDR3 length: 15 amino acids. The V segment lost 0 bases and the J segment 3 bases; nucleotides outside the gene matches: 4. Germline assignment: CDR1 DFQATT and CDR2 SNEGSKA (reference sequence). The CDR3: CSARDRGGDYNEQFF. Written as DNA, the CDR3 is TGCAGTGCTAGAGATCGGGGGGGTGACTACAATGAGCAGTTCTTC.

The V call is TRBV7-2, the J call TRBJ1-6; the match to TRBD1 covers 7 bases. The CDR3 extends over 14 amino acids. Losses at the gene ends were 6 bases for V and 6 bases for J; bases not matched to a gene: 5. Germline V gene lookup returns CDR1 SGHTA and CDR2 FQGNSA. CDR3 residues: CASRRGQSNSPLHF. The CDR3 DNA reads TGTGCCAGCAGAAGGGGACAGAGTAATTCACCCCTCCACTTT.

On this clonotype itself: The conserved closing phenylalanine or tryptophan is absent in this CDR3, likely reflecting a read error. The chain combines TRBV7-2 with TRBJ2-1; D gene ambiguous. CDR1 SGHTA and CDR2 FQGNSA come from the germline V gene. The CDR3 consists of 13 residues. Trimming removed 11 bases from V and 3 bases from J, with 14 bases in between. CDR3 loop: CADEDGGYNEQFL. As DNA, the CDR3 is TGTGCCGATGAGGACGGCGGCTACAATGAGCAGTTCTTA.

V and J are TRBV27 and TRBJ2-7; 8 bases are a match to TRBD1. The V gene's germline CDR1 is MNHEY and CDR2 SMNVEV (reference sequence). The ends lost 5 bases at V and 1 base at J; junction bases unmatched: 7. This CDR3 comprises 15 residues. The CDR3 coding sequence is TGTGCCAGCAGTCCCATTGGACAGGGTTCCTACGAGCAGTACTTC. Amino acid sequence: CASSPIGQGSYEQYF.